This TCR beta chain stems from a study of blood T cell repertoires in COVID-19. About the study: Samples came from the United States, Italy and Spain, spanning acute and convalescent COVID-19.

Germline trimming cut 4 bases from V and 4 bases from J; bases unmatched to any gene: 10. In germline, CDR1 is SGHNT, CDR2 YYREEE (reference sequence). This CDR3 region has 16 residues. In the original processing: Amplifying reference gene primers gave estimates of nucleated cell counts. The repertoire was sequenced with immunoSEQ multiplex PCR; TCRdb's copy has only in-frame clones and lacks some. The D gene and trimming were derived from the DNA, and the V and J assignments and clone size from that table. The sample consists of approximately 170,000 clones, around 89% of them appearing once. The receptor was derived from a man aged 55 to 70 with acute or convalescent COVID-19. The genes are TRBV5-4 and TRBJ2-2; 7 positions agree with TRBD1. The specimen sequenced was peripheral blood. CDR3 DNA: TGTGCCAGCAGCCCCCGGACAGGATTAACCACCGGGGAGCTGTTTTTT. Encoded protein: CASSPRTGLTTGELFF.